This T cell receptor beta chain was identified during a study of shared clonotypes between healthy human individuals. Findings and caveats of the study: Clonotypes that were shared across a handful of donors made up roughly 5.2% of naive CD4 clonotypes. Non-shared clonotypes were found to have lower generation probabilities than the clonotypes that were shared by all four of the sorted-subset donors.

With respect to this clone: Its antigen remains unknown.

All donors were healthy HIV-negative adults lacking recent acute infections or vaccinations. All participating donors were Caucasian adults from Nashville, Tennessee. This CDR3 is built from 15 residues. The germline CDR1 and CDR2 sequences are SGHTA and FQGNSA. V trimming: 5 bases; J trimming: 5 bases; junction bases outside the gene matches: 9. Generated by immunoSEQ multiplex PCR, the TCRdb table keeps only in-frame clones and is missing some. The data show around 700,000 clones, roughly 72% seen once. The rearrangement joins TRBV7-2 to TRBJ2-7, with 10 bases lining up with TRBD1. The sequenced material came from memory CD4+ T cells sorted from blood. Stated subset: CD45RA-negative fraction. The sequence was obtained from a woman younger than 45 in good health. This CDR3 reads CASSGMGQGSDEQYF. The CDR3 bases are TGTGCCAGCAGCGGGATGGGACAGGGGTCCGACGAGCAGTACTTC.